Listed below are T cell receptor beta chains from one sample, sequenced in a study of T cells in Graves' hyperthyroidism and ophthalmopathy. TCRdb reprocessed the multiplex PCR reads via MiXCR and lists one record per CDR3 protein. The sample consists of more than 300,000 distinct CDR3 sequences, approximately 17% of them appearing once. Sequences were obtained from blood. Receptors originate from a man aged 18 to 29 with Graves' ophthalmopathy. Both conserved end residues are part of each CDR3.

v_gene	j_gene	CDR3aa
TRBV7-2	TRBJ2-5	CASSLGWGSKETQYF
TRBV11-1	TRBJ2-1	CASSLDDNEQFF
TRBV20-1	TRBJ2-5	CSARGGEIQYF
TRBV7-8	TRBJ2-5	CASIGWDNKEGGQTQYF
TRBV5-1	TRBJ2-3	CASSLGSGVRVDTQYF
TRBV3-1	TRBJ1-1	CASSQDPGGQGTEAFF
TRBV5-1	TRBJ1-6	CASSSPPAPLHF
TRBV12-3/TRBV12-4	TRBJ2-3	CASSSWTTTTSTDTQYF
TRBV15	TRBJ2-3	CATSRGLGPDTQYF
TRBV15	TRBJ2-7	CATSRDPGPLSTYEQYF
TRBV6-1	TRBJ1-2	CASSETDRRHYGYTF
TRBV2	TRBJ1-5	CASRGTGSQPQHF
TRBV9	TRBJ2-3	CASSVGASGSDTQYF
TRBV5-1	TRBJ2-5	CASSLLGTGQETQYF
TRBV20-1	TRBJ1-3	CGAVGPSGNTIYF
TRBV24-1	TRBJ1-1	CATSDLGNTESFF
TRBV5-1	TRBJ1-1	CASSLLRDTEAFF
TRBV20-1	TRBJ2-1	CSARWGSYNEQFF
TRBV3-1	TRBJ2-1	CASSQALPGGWYNEQFF
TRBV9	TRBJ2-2	CASSGTSGGAGNTGELFF
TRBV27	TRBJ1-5	CASSLEGSSNQPQHF
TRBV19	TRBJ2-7	CASSADRDVHEQYF
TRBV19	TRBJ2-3	CASSIRVTRTDTQYF
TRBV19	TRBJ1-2	CASSAGGGYTF
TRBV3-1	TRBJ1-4	CASSRQTTTNEKLFF
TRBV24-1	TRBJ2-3	CATSPEGDTQYF
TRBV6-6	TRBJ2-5	CASTSLGLAGGLETQYF
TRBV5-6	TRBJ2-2	CASSLGLAVNTGELFF
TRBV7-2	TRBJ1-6	CASSPGHAPPLHF
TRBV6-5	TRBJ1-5	CASSYSPQPQHF
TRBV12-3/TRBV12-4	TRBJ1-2	CASSLMGQRIYGYTF
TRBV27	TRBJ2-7	CASSLSLPQGFSYEQYF
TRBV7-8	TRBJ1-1	CASSLVPDEREAFF
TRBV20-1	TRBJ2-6	CSARGTTNSGANVLTF
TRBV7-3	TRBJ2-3	CASGAGGPKDTQYF
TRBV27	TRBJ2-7	CASSLSGVTGYEQYF
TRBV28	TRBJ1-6	CATCPAGKNSPLHF
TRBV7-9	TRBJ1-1	CASSLPPGQTNTEAFF
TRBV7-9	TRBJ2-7	CASSRVGGEQYF
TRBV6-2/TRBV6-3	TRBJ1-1	CASSPRRTTEAFF
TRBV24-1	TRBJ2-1	CATSRDRAYNEQFF
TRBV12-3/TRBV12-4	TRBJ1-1	CASRDGDTEAFF
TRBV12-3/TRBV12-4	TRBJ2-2	CASSHGVSAGELFF
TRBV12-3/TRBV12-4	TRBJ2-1	CASSAPGTAYNEQFF
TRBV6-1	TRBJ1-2	CASSSPGQGTYGYTF
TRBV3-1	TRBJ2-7	CASSQDSPGVRIYEQYF
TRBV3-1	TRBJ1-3	CASSQDIVAGNTIYF
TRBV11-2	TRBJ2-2	CASSPVRGSGTGELFF
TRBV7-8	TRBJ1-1	CASSLTGPGNTEAFF
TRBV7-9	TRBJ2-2	CASGERGPNTGELFF
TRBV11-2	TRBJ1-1	CASRPLRNTEAFF
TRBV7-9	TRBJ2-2	CASSPRTGTGELFF
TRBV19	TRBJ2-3	CASSIWGPDTQYF
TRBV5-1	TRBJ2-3	CASSLEAGGNTDTQYF
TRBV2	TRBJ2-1	CASRSLAGGSSYNEQFF
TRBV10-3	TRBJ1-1	CAISELATEAFF
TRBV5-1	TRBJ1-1	CASSLDGQGKAFF
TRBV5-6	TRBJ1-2	CASSLLDTYGYTF
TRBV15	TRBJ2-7	CATSRDGYEQYF